The next 16 T cell receptor beta chains were all read from a single sample in a study of vaccination and CD4 T cells after COVID-19. CD4+ T cells that had been cultured provided DNA sequenced with the Oncomine TCR Beta short-read assay. TCRdb called the PCR reads again in MiXCR, with one record for every CDR3 protein. The sample carries 15,000 to 20,000 distinct CDR3 sequences, 50% recorded once. The antigens these receptors bind are not known. Described treatment: approximately 9-day PBMC culture with coronavirus spike peptide pools or control peptides (ViraFEST assay). The sequencing input was CD4+ T cells from blood, cultured in vitro. These receptors were collected from a human donor who had recovered from COVID-19.

Written as DNA, the CDR3 is TGTGCCAGTAGTATTTCGGGACGGGGGACTCAGCCCCAGCATTTT. It yields the protein CASSISGRGTQPQHF. The J gene is TRBJ1-5, the V gene TRBV19; the D gene is possibly TRBD1 (5 bases). The CDR3 extends over 15 amino acids. The germline gives CDR1 LNHDA, CDR2 SQIVND (reference sequence). The V and J ends lost 3 bases and 6 bases respectively, with 15 bases between them.

The J gene is TRBJ2-2, the V gene TRBV24-1; the match to TRBD2 covers 10 bases. The germline gives CDR1 KGHDR, CDR2 SFDVKD. The CDR3 runs to 18 residues. Trimming removed 3 bases from V and 3 bases from J; junction bases left unmatched: 9. Here the CDR3 DNA reads TGTGCCACCAGTGATAGCGGGAGGGCCCTCGTCGACACCGGGGAGCTGTTTTTT. The encoded protein is CATSDSGRALVDTGELFF.

Only a few counts were recorded for this clonotype. This chain connects TRBV27 to TRBJ2-2, with D possibly TRBD1 on 5 matching bases. The germline V gene has CDR1 MNHEY and CDR2 SMNVEV (reference sequence). Trimming removed 6 bases at V and 4 bases at J, with 9 bases between. CDR3 length equals 13 residues. The CDR3 spells CASSTGTTGELFF. The CDR3 DNA reads as TGTGCCAGCAGCACAGGAACCACCGGGGAGCTGTTTTTT.

The V gene is TRBV6-5, the J gene TRBJ2-5; 9 positions match TRBD2. Germline V gene sequence: CDR1 MNHEY, CDR2 SVGAGI. CDR3 length: 17 residues. V trimming: 0 bases; J trimming: 0 bases; junction bases outside the gene matches: 5. The CDR3 sequence: CASSYSSVAGDQETQYF. DNA for the CDR3: TGTGCCAGCAGTTACTCGTCCGTAGCGGGGGACCAAGAGACCCAGTACTTC.

To note about this clonotype: The junction departs from germline at one end; a sequencing error may be responsible. The CDR3 loop reads CASSWTDNTEAFF. DNA of the CDR3: TGCGCCAGCAGCTGGACGGACAACACTGAAGCTTTCTTT. V gene TRBV7-9 combines with J gene TRBJ1-1; no reliable D call. The CDR3 loop spans 13 amino acids. Germline V gene lookup returns CDR1 SEHNR and CDR2 FQNEAQ (reference sequence).

The CDR3 loop reads CASSPGVGTNTEAFF. CDR3 sequence (DNA): TGTGCCAGCAGCCCCGGGGTTGGGACGAATACTGAAGCTTTCTTT. This chain links TRBV7-8 with TRBJ1-1; possible D gene TRBD1, 5 bases. The V gene lost 5 bases and the J gene lost 5 bases, with 18 bases spanning the gap. There are 15 residues in the CDR3. Germline V gene data show CDR1 as SGHVS and CDR2 as FQNEAQ.

The chain has TRBV19 and TRBJ2-2, with 7 bases identical to TRBD1. Germline CDR1 reads LNHDA; CDR2 reads SQIVND (reference sequence). This CDR3 is built from 15 residues. With V trimmed by 0 bases and J by 6 bases, 4 bases remained unmatched. The CDR3 DNA reads as TGTGCCAGTAGTATAGATGCCAGGGGGTCCGGGGAGCTGTTTTTT. Protein: CASSIDARGSGELFF.

The chain couples TRBV19 to TRBJ2-5; D is perhaps TRBD1 (5 bases). V gave up 3 bases and J gave up 3 bases, with 8 bases separating them. This CDR3 comprises 13 residues. The V gene's germline CDR1 is LNHDA and CDR2 SQIVND (reference sequence). In DNA form, the CDR3 reads TGTGCCAGTAGTATGCTCAGGGAAGAGACCCAGTACTTC. It translates to CASSMLREETQYF.

J is TRBJ1-1 and V is TRBV5-1; weak D call: TRBD1 (5 bases). CDR1 and CDR2 from the germline V gene are SGHRS and YFSETQ. The V end was cut by 2 bases, the J end by 1 base, with 9 bases between. The CDR3 consists of 14 residues. CDR3 DNA sequence: TGCGCCAGCAGCTTTGGGGGAGGGAACACTGAAGCTTTCTTT. It is translated as CASSFGGGNTEAFF. Complete variable domain (other parts from reference TRBV5-1 and TRBJ1-1): KAGVTQTPRYLIKTRGQQVTLSCSPISGHRSVSWYQQTPGQGLQFLFEYFSETQRNKGNFPGRFSGRQFSNSRSEMNVSTLELGDSALYLCASSFGGGNTEAFFGQGTRLTVV.

The chain couples TRBV7-2 to TRBJ2-1; TRBD2 matches 7 bases. The CDR3 spans 15 residues. With 6 bases clipped from V and 2 bases from J, the junction kept 7 bases outside the gene matches. CDR1 and CDR2 from the germline V gene are SGHTA and FQGNSA. Written as DNA, the CDR3 is TGTGCCAGCAGTACCGGGACTAATACCTACAATGAGCAGTTCTTC. This encodes CASSTGTNTYNEQFF.

The chain is built from TRBV7-2 and TRBJ2-3, with D maybe TRBD2 (5 bases). The germline V gene encodes CDR1 SGHTA and CDR2 FQGNSA. The CDR3 contains 14 residues. Trimming cost V 5 bases and J 4 bases, with 13 bases left between them. This chain's CDR3 is CASSPKAESDTQYF. DNA for the CDR3: TGTGCCAGCAGCCCCAAAGCGGAATCAGATACGCAGTATTTT.

The chain combines TRBV5-1 with TRBJ1-4, with TRBD1 matching 12 bases. CDR1 SGHRS and CDR2 YFSETQ come from the germline V gene. The CDR3 loop spans 16 amino acids. V dropped 4 bases and J dropped 11; count of bases not matched to a gene: 12. The CDR3 loop is CASSGDRGPSQTKLFF. CDR3 nucleotide sequence: TGCGCCAGCAGCGGGGACAGGGGGCCCTCTCAAACGAAACTGTTTTTT.

This sequence joins TRBV27 and TRBJ1-6; 11 bases match TRBD1. CDR3 size: 16 residues. CDR1 MNHEY and CDR2 SMNVEV come from the germline V gene (reference sequence). V shed 5 bases, J shed 1 base, and the junction held 1 base outside the gene matches. The CDR3: CASSGQGASYNSPLHF. The CDR3 coding sequence is TGTGCCAGCAGTGGACAGGGGGCGTCCTATAATTCACCCCTCCACTTT.

The rearrangement uses TRBV9 and TRBJ1-2; D might be TRBD1 (5 bases). The V end was cut by 7 bases, the J end by 5 bases, with 21 bases between. Germline CDR1 reads SGDLS; CDR2 reads YYNGEE. This CDR3 has 15 amino acids. The CDR3 loop reads CASGARSGTAYGYTF. CDR3 nucleotide sequence: TGTGCCAGCGGCGCACGATCCGGGACCGCTTATGGCTACACCTTC.

V gene TRBV5-5 combines with J gene TRBJ1-1, with D uncertain. Deletions cut 0 bases from V and 3 bases from J, with 6 bases between. The CDR3 has 13 residues. Germline V lookup: CDR1 SGHKS, CDR2 YYEKEE (reference sequence). CDR3 nucleotide sequence: TGTGCCAGCAGCTTGGATGGTGACACTGAAGCTTTCTTT. Residues: CASSLDGDTEAFF.

This clonotype was seen only a few times. The chain recombines TRBV15 with TRBJ1-4; unclear D gene. This CDR3 spans 12 amino acids. Looked up from germline, CDR1 is LNHNV and CDR2 is YYDKDF (reference sequence). The V and J ends lost 4 bases and 3 bases respectively, with 3 bases between them. CDR3 amino acids: CATSTPNEKLFF. CDR3 sequence (DNA): TGTGCCACCAGCACACCTAATGAAAAACTGTTTTTT.